This T cell receptor (beta chain) was identified in a study of post-analysis software for immune sequencing data (dated by TCRdb to the mid-2010s). About the full investigation: Relapsing-remitting, secondary progressive and progressive-relapsing multiple sclerosis were recorded as disease courses, and subtype annotation was lacking for some patients. Patient repertoires were compared against 11 to 12 previously published healthy control repertoires from donors aged roughly 6 to 26 years. A subset of samples was prepared in parallel using single-end sample barcoding, then pooled and co-amplified after Illumina adapter ligation. What the study reported, not specific to this receptor: The multiple sclerosis patient group was slightly younger than the control group. About 5 TRBV segments, including TRBV5-6, TRBV5-1 and TRBV20-1, were significantly more frequent in patients than controls. When samples were clustered directly using the F measure, samples prepared in the same batch co-clustered strongly, which prompted a batch-effect correction. Significantly lower normalized Chao1 diversity was found in multiple sclerosis patients than in controls, suggesting substantial peripheral T-cell clonal expansion.

About this clonotype itself: It lacks a known antigen. At one end the junction does not follow the germline gene, possibly because of a read error.

According to the germline V gene, CDR1 reads SGHRS and CDR2 reads YFSETQ. The CDR3 measures 15 amino acids from cysteine to tryptophan. CDR3 DNA is the only sequence kept; it has 45 bases, read in frame from the first base. The library was obtained by PCR. The sample was run on an Illumina HiSeq 2500. Unique molecular identifiers were incorporated into TCR beta cDNA libraries to reduce PCR and sequencing biases. Approximately 500,000 cDNA molecules were obtained for every 1 to 10 million input T cells, so each molecule roughly corresponded to one T cell. Patient libraries were prepared and sequenced with the same protocol used for the earlier healthy control dataset. Samples belonging to the same batch were prepared together, multiplexed and sequenced on a shared HiSeq lane. Per the source publication's procedure: Raw barcoded reads were processed with MIGEC, and single-read molecular identifier groups were discarded before consensus assembly and CDR3 extraction. VDJtools was used for post-analysis of the clonotype tables, and diversity was normalized by down-sampling every dataset to the size of the smallest sample. To correct batch-related cross-sample contamination, repertoire overlap clustering matched CDR3 amino acid sequences but not nucleotide sequences. The raw public reads went through TCRdb reprocessing: fastp at Q25, MiXCR clone calling, in-frame beta chains kept. Identical CDR3 protein sequences are pooled into one entry, listed with their most common genes and DNA. TCRdb, not the authors, supplied the V and J calls. This sample is represented by approximately 180,000 distinct CDR3 sequences; over 25% of them were singletons. Approximately 1.6% of the sample is taken by the ten largest.

To demonstrate the VDJtools post-analysis software, TCR beta repertoires were profiled from the peripheral blood of about 13 young patients with multiple sclerosis. The patients with multiple sclerosis were children and adolescents between roughly 6 and 17 years of age. This receptor was obtained from a girl between 5 and 17 years old with multiple sclerosis. The V and J genes are TRBV5-1 and TRBJ2-1; the D gene is perhaps TRBD2, on 6 matching bases. The sample consisted of blood. Here is the DNA: TGCGCCAGCTTCCTCGGCGGGGCCTCCTACAATGAGCAGTTCTGG. The encoded protein is CASFLGGASYNEQFW.